The 31 T cell receptor beta chains given below trace back to one sample, sequenced in a study of shared clonotypes between healthy human individuals. The method was immunoSEQ multiplex PCR; TCRdb's version includes in-frame clones alone and lacks a portion of them. Of some 2.1 million clones listed, approximately 95% were seen once; the top ten hold 0.13%. The sequenced material came from naive CD4+ T cells sorted from blood. Subset defined: CD45RA+ positively selected. These receptors were collected from a man aged 18 to 30 in good health.

This rearrangement joins TRBV10-3 to TRBJ1-1; D not certain. The CDR3 extends over 14 amino acids. V lost 5 bases, J lost 1 base, and 11 bases lay in between. The germline gives CDR1 ENHRY, CDR2 SYGVKD. This CDR3 reads CAISPLGPNTEAFF. DNA of the CDR3: TGTGCCATCAGTCCATTAGGCCCGAACACTGAAGCTTTCTTT.

The DNA of the CDR3 is TGCGCCAGCCGGGTGAACACTGAAGCTTTCTTT. As protein: CASRVNTEAFF. This chain connects TRBV10-2 to TRBJ1-1, with D uncertain. Trimming took off 8 bases at V and 0 bases at J, with 4 bases between the two ends. CDR1 WSHSY and CDR2 SAAADI come from the germline V gene. The CDR3 consists of 11 residues.

This chain links TRBV9 with TRBJ2-2, with D perhaps matching TRBD2 (6 bases). The CDR3 loop spans 16 amino acids. The germline CDR1 and CDR2 sequences are SGDLS and YYNGEE. The V and J ends lost 0 bases and 1 base respectively, with 10 bases between them. The CDR3 DNA reads as TGTGCCAGCAGCGTAGCTGGGCGGGGGAACACCGGGGAGCTGTTTTTT. It codes for CASSVAGRGNTGELFF.

V is TRBV19 and J is TRBJ1-1; no clear D gene. This CDR3 has 15 amino acids. Germline-derived CDR1 and CDR2 are LNHDA and SQIVND (reference sequence). The germline V and J ends were trimmed by 3 bases and 1 base, with 12 bases remaining between them. The CDR3 sequence: CASSIGENRNTEAFF. CDR3 coding DNA: TGTGCCAGTAGTATCGGTGAAAATCGGAACACTGAAGCTTTCTTT.

The V and J genes are TRBV10-3 and TRBJ1-6; perhaps TRBD1 as D (5 bases). Germline V gene sequence: CDR1 ENHRY, CDR2 SYGVKD. Trimming shortened V by 6 bases and J by 7 bases, and 19 bases separated the two germline ends. This CDR3 comprises 16 residues. The CDR3 spells CAISTSPGGGNSPLHF. CDR3 in DNA: TGTGCCATCAGCACCTCCCCCGGGGGGGGAAATTCACCCCTCCACTTT.

The chain joins TRBV6-5 to TRBJ2-7; D may be TRBD2 (5 bases). Trimming cost V 10 bases and J 1 base, with 11 bases left between them. Germline V gene data show CDR1 as MNHEY and CDR2 as SVGAGI. The CDR3 is 12 amino acids. The CDR3 sequence is CATQRGSYEQYF. CDR3 coding DNA: TGTGCCACCCAGAGAGGGTCCTACGAGCAGTACTTC.

The chain carries TRBV7-9 and TRBJ2-1, with a possible D match to TRBD1 (6 bases). Germline CDR1 SEHNR, CDR2 FQNEAQ (reference sequence). The CDR3 consists of 18 residues. With 4 bases removed from V and 5 bases from J, the gap between germline ends came to 24 bases. CDR3 residues: CASSSRCGDIQTNNEQFF. The CDR3, as DNA: TGTGCCAGCAGCTCCCGTTGTGGGGACATTCAAACAAACAATGAGCAGTTCTTC.

The chain has TRBV19 and TRBJ2-7; 10 nucleotides agree with TRBD1. Germline CDR1 and CDR2: LNHDA and SQIVND (reference sequence). This CDR3 is built from 14 residues. J was trimmed by 1 base and V by 9 bases; bases with no gene match: 6. CDR3 residues: CASGRGQGSYEQYF. CDR3 nucleotide sequence: TGTGCCAGCGGCCGGGGACAGGGGTCCTACGAGCAGTACTTC.

The CDR3 DNA is TGTGCCAGCAGTGACGTCGCGGCGATCGGGGAGCTGTTTTTT. This translates into CASSDVAAIGELFF. This chain links TRBV2 with TRBJ2-2; D ambiguous. Germline V gives CDR1 SNHLY, CDR2 FYNNEI. Trimming pared 3 bases from V and 7 bases from J, leaving 12 bases between. The CDR3 is 14 amino acids.

On this clone itself: A much larger clone sits a single nucleotide away, making a read error possible. The CDR3 loop is CASSYSAETQYF. The CDR3 DNA is TGTGCCAGCAGTTACTCGGCGGAGACCCAGTACTTC. This chain connects TRBV6-6 to TRBJ2-5, with D unresolved. This CDR3 is built from 12 residues. V was trimmed by 0 bases and J by 5 bases, leaving 4 bases between them. CDR1 MNHNY and CDR2 SVGAGI come from the germline V gene (reference sequence).

The rearrangement joins TRBV30 to TRBJ2-3; perhaps TRBD1 as D (7 bases). The CDR3 contains 14 residues. V was shortened by 5 bases and J by 2 bases, with 14 bases between the two germline ends. The germline V gene has CDR1 GTSNPN and CDR2 SVGIG (reference sequence). Written as DNA, the CDR3 is TGTGCCTGGCGCCGACAGGGACTCACAGATACGCAGTATTTT. This translates into CAWRRQGLTDTQYF.

As DNA, the CDR3 is TGTGCCAGCAGCCACCCCGGGCTCGACGAGCAGTACTTC. Translation gives CASSHPGLDEQYF. This chain connects TRBV5-6 to TRBJ2-7; D unresolved. CDR3 size: 13 residues. The V end was cut by 4 bases, the J end by 5 bases, with 13 bases between. Germline lookup yields CDR1 SGHDT and CDR2 YYEEEE.

On this clone itself: Within the sample, other DNA sequences also encode this same CDR3. The chain employs TRBV19 and TRBJ1-2; D unresolved. V lost 6 bases and J lost 4, with 9 bases in between. Germline V gene sequence: CDR1 LNHDA, CDR2 SQIVND (reference sequence). The CDR3 contains 12 residues. DNA for the CDR3: TGTGCCAGTAGCCGTGACGGCTATGGCTACACCTTC. This sequence encodes CASSRDGYGYTF.

Worth noting for this clone: Other DNA sequences within the sample encode an identical CDR3. The rearrangement uses TRBV30 and TRBJ2-1; D unclear. Germline V CDR1 and CDR2: GTSNPN, SVGIG (reference sequence). Trimming took off 0 bases at V and 5 bases at J, with 5 bases between the two ends. This CDR3 region has 12 residues. The chain's CDR3 is CAWSVRDNEQFF. In nucleotides, the CDR3 is TGTGCCTGGAGTGTTCGGGACAATGAGCAGTTCTTC.

The chain carries TRBV5-1 and TRBJ2-5; TRBD2 matches at 11 bases. Germline loops: CDR1 SGHRS, CDR2 YFSETQ. Unmatched junction bases numbered 7, after V lost 4 bases and J lost 5 bases. This CDR3 comprises 15 residues. CDR3 in amino acids: CASSPTSGSWETQYF. The CDR3 DNA is TGCGCCAGCAGCCCCACTAGCGGGAGTTGGGAGACCCAGTACTTC.

The chain is built from TRBV11-2 and TRBJ1-2; D unresolved. V lost 1 base to trimming and J lost 3 bases, with 15 bases between them. The CDR3 loop spans 16 amino acids. Germline V gene lookup returns CDR1 SGHAT and CDR2 FQNNGV. CDR3 coding DNA: TGTGCCAGCAGCTTAGGAGGCGCCAAGGAACACTATGGCTACACCTTC. Amino acid sequence: CASSLGGAKEHYGYTF.

The V call is TRBV29-1, the J call TRBJ2-7; D uncertain. The CDR3 runs 13 residues. The ends were cut back, 6 bases at V and 0 bases at J, with 12 bases in the middle. Looked up from germline, CDR1 is SQVTM and CDR2 is ANQGSEA. Here the CDR3 DNA reads TGCAGCGTCTGGACGAGGAGCTCCTACGAGCAGTACTTC. This sequence encodes CSVWTRSSYEQYF.

The rearrangement uses TRBV27 and TRBJ1-5, with 8 bases fitting TRBD1. This CDR3 comprises 17 residues. Trimming at V came to 3 bases and at J to 6 bases, leaving 13 bases not matched to a gene. The V gene's germline CDR1 is MNHEY and CDR2 SMNVEV (reference sequence). CDR3 amino acids: CASSLHDRGRGGQPQHF. The CDR3 coding sequence is TGTGCCAGCAGTTTGCACGACAGGGGTAGGGGGGGTCAGCCCCAGCATTTT.

The chain combines TRBV6-5 with TRBJ1-4, with 10 bases lining up with TRBD1. Trimming took 6 bases from V and 7 from J; bases not matched to a gene: 5. CDR3 length: 14 residues. CDR1 MNHEY and CDR2 SVGAGI come from the germline V gene. This CDR3 reads CASSSTGGVEKLFF. DNA for the CDR3: TGTGCCAGCAGCTCGACAGGGGGCGTTGAAAAACTGTTTTTT.

The chain recombines TRBV19 with TRBJ1-2; no reliable D call. The germline V gene has CDR1 LNHDA and CDR2 SQIVND (reference sequence). The CDR3 runs to 13 residues. V was shortened by 9 bases and J by 5 bases, with 16 bases between the two germline ends. CDR3: CASSLATDYGYTF. The CDR3 nucleotides read TGTGCCAGCAGCTTAGCGACGGATTATGGCTACACCTTC. Supplemented by reference TRBV19 and TRBJ1-2, the full variable domain reads DGGITQSPKYLFRKEGQNVTLSCEQNLNHDAMYWYRQDPGQGLRLIYYSQIVNDFQKGDIAEGYSVSREKKESFPLTVTSAQKNPTAFYLCASSLATDYGYTFGSGTRLTVV.

The rearrangement joins TRBV27 to TRBJ2-7; D gene uncertain. V shed 1 base and J shed 7 bases, with 11 bases lying between them. CDR1 MNHEY and CDR2 SMNVEV come from the germline V gene (reference sequence). This CDR3 spans 13 amino acids. The CDR3 DNA is TGTGCCAGCAGTTTATATGGTGGGTTGGAGCAGTACTTC. Amino acids: CASSLYGGLEQYF.

V is TRBV18 and J is TRBJ2-5; D may correspond to TRBD1 or TRBD2 (5 bases each). V lost 0 bases, J lost 3 bases, and 14 bases lay in between. The V gene's germline CDR1 is KGHSH and CDR2 LQKENI. The CDR3 is 16 amino acids. The CDR3 region has the DNA TGTGCCAGCTCACCACCCCGGACCCAGGGAGAAGAGACCCAGTACTTC. It codes for CASSPPRTQGEETQYF.

This rearrangement joins TRBV27 to TRBJ2-2; 11 bases match TRBD2. The CDR3 loop spans 15 amino acids. Germline values: CDR1 MNHEY, CDR2 SMNVEV (reference sequence). The V gene end was trimmed by 10 bases and the J gene end by 7 bases; junction bases not matched to a gene: 11. DNA for the CDR3: TGTGCCACCCGTAGCGGGGGGGCGATCATCGGGGAGCTGTTTTTT. It is translated as CATRSGGAIIGELFF.

J is TRBJ2-2 and V is TRBV2, with a weak D call TRBD1 (5 bases). CDR1 is SNHLY and CDR2 is FYNNEI in the germline V gene. Trimming cost V 7 bases and J 5 bases, with 14 bases left between them. CDR3 length: 14 amino acids. In nucleotides, the CDR3 is TGTGCCAGCAAGGCCAGGGATACAACCGGGGAGCTGTTTTTT. This sequence encodes CASKARDTTGELFF.

The chain uses TRBV6-1 and TRBJ1-5; the D is unclear. The CDR3 totals 15 residues. The V and J ends lost 6 bases and 0 bases respectively, with 12 bases between them. Germline V gene data show CDR1 as MNHNS and CDR2 as SASEGT. CDR3: CASRSQGYSNQPQHF. The CDR3 nucleotides are TGTGCCAGCAGATCTCAAGGATATAGCAATCAGCCCCAGCATTTT.

The chain employs TRBV2 and TRBJ2-5; TRBD1 might be the D (6 bases). CDR1 SNHLY and CDR2 FYNNEI come from the germline V gene. The CDR3 totals 14 residues. V shed 2 bases and J shed 2 bases, with 9 bases lying between them. Here the CDR3 DNA reads TGTGCCAGCAGTGAATACAGGGTACAAGAGACCCAGTACTTC. This codes for CASSEYRVQETQYF.

This sequence joins TRBV6-6 and TRBJ1-1; maybe TRBD1 (6 bases). V lost 5 bases to trimming and J lost 0 bases, with 10 bases between them. Per germline, CDR1 MNHNY and CDR2 SVGAGI (reference sequence). The CDR3 runs to 14 residues. The CDR3 protein is CASSKQGMNTEAFF. CDR3 nucleotide sequence: TGTGCCAGCAGTAAACAGGGAATGAACACTGAAGCTTTCTTT.

This rearrangement joins TRBV7-2 to TRBJ2-7, with 7 bases identical to TRBD2. Germline-derived CDR1 and CDR2 are SGHTA and FQGNSA. J was trimmed by 7 bases and V by 8 bases; bases with no gene match: 14. The CDR3 extends over 14 amino acids. This CDR3 reads CASAGGRVPTEQYF. The DNA of the CDR3 is TGTGCCAGCGCTGGGGGGAGGGTACCTACGGAGCAGTACTTC.

The CDR3 protein is CASSLPGTGNINEQFF. Here the CDR3 DNA reads TGCGCCAGCAGCTTGCCGGGGACAGGGAATATCAATGAGCAGTTCTTC. V gene TRBV5-1 combines with J gene TRBJ2-1; 9 nucleotides agree with TRBD1. V trimming: 1 base; J trimming: 6 bases; junction bases outside the gene matches: 8. The CDR3 has 16 residues. Per the germline V gene, CDR1 is SGHRS and CDR2 is YFSETQ.

The chain carries TRBV7-2 and TRBJ2-7, with D perhaps TRBD1 (6 bases). Deletions cut 1 base from V and 7 bases from J, with 14 bases between. Germline V gives CDR1 SGHTA, CDR2 FQGNSA. The CDR3 spans 14 residues. The CDR3 nucleotides read TGTGCCAGCAGCTTAGGCCTACAGGGAGTAGAGCAGTACTTC. This encodes CASSLGLQGVEQYF.

This rearrangement joins TRBV2 to TRBJ2-2, with D possibly matching TRBD1 (5 bases). V lost 2 bases, J lost 5 bases, and 12 bases lay in between. CDR3 size: 15 residues. CDR1 SNHLY and CDR2 FYNNEI come from the germline V gene. CDR3 DNA: TGTGCCAGCAGTGAATCGCCAGGGAAGACCGGGGAGCTGTTTTTT. Encoded protein: CASSESPGKTGELFF.